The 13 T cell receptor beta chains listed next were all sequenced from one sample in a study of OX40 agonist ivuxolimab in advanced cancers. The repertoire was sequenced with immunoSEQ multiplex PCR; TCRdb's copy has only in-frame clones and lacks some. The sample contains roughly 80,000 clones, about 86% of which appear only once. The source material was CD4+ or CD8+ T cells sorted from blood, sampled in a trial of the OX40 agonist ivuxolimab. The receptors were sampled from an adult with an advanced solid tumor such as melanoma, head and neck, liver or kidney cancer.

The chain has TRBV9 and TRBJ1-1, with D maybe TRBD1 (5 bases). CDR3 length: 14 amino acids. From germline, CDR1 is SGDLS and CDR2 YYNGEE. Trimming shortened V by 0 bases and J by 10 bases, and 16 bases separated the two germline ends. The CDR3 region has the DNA TGTGCCAGCAGCGTAGGGGTAGAGGGGTCCGGAGCTTTCTTT. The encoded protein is CASSVGVEGSGAFF.

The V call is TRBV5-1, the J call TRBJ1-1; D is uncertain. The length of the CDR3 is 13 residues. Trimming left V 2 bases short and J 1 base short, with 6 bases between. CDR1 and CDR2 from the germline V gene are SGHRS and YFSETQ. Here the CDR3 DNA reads TGCGCCAGCAGCTTCGGGAGGAACACTGAAGCTTTCTTT. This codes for CASSFGRNTEAFF.

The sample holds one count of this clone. DNA for the CDR3: TGTGCCAGCAGCGCGGACAATACGAACACCGGGGAGCTGTTTTTT. It codes for CASSADNTNTGELFF. The chain couples TRBV11-2 to TRBJ2-2; maybe TRBD1 (5 bases). Germline V CDR1 and CDR2: SGHAT, FQNNGV. This CDR3 has 15 amino acids. Deletions cut 5 bases from V and 0 bases from J, with 10 bases between.

This CDR3 is CATSRAPSNQPQHF. CDR3 in DNA: TGTGCCACCAGCAGAGCCCCGAGCAATCAGCCCCAGCATTTT. The rearrangement joins TRBV15 to TRBJ1-5, with D unclear. The germline V and J ends were trimmed by 1 base and 1 base, with 5 bases remaining between them. The CDR3 is made up of 14 amino acids. CDR1 is LNHNV, CDR2 YYDKDF, per germline (reference sequence).

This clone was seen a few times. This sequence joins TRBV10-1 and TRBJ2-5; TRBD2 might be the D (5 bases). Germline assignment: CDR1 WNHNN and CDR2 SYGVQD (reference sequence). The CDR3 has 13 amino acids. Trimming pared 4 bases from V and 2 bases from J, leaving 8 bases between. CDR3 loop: CASSARVQETQYF. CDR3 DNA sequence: TGCGCCAGCAGTGCGAGGGTTCAAGAGACCCAGTACTTC.

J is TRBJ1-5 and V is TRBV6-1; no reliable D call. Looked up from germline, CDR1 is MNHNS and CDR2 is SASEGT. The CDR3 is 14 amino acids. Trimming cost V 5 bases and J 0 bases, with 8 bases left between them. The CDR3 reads CASSSLYSNQPQHF. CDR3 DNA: TGTGCCAGCAGTTCGCTTTATAGCAATCAGCCCCAGCATTTT.

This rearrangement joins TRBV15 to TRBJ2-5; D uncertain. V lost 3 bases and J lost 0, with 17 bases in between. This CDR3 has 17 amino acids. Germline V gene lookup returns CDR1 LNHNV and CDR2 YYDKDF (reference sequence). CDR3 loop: CATSSTADSVYQETQYF. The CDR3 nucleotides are TGTGCCACCAGCAGTACGGCCGATTCCGTGTACCAAGAGACCCAGTACTTC.

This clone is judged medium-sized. This CDR3 is CASRPTGVYGYTF. CDR3 coding DNA: TGTGCCAGTAGACCGACAGGAGTGTATGGCTACACCTTC. The V and J genes are TRBV19 and TRBJ1-2, with D possibly being TRBD1 (6 bases). V lost 6 bases to trimming and J lost 5 bases, with 13 bases between them. The CDR3 has 13 residues. Germline assignment: CDR1 LNHDA and CDR2 SQIVND (reference sequence).

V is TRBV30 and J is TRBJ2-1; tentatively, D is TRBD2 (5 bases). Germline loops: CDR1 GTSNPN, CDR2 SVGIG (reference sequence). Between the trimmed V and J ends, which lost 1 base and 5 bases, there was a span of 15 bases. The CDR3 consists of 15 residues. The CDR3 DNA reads TGTGCCTGGAGTGGAACGATGGGAGCTAACAATGAGCAGTTCTTC. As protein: CAWSGTMGANNEQFF.

This CDR3 is CASSVVATSGGFTDTQYF. As DNA, the CDR3 is TGTGCCAGCAGCGTAGTGGCGACTAGCGGGGGCTTCACAGATACGCAGTATTTT. The genes are TRBV9 and TRBJ2-3; 12 bases match TRBD2. CDR1 is SGDLS, CDR2 YYNGEE, per germline. Trimming at V came to 0 bases and at J to 2 bases, leaving 7 bases not matched to a gene. This CDR3 is 18 amino acids long.

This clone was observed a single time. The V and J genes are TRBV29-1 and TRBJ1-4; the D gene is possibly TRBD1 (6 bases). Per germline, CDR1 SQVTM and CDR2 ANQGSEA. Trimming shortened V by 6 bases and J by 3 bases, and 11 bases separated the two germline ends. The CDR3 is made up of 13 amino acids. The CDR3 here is CSVIQGANEKLFF. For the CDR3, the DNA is TGCAGCGTCATACAGGGCGCTAATGAAAAACTGTTTTTT.

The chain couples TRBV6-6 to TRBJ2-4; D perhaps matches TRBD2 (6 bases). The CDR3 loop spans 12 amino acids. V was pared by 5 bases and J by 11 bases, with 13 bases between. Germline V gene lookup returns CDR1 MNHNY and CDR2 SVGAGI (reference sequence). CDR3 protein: CASSTGTDLQYF. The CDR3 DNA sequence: TGTGCCAGCAGTACCGGGACTGACCTTCAGTACTTC.

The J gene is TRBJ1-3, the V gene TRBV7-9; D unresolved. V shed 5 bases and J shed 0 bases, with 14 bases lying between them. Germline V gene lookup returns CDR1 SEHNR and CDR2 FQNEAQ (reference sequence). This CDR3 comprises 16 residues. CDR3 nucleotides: TGTGCCAGCAGCCCTCACCGGGCAAGCTCTGGAAACACCATATATTTT. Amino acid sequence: CASSPHRASSGNTIYF.